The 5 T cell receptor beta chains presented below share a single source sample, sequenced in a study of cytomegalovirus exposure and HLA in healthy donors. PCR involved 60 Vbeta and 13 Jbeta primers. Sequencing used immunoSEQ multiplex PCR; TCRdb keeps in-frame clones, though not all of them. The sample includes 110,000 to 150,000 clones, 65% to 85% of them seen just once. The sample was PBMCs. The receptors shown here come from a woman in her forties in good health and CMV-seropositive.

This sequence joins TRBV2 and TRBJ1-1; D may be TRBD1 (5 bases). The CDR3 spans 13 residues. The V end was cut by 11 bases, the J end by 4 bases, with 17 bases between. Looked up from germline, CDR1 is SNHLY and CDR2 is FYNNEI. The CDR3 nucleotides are TGTGCCTCGCAGGGAAGAACGGGCACTGAAGCTTTCTTT. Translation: CASQGRTGTEAFF.

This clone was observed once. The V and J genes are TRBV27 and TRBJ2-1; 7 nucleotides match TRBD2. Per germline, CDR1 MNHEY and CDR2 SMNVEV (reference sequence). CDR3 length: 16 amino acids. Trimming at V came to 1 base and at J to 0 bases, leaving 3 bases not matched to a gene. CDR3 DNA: TGTGCCAGCAGTTTATGGGGCGGGAGCTCCTACAATGAGCAGTTCTTC. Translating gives CASSLWGGSSYNEQFF.

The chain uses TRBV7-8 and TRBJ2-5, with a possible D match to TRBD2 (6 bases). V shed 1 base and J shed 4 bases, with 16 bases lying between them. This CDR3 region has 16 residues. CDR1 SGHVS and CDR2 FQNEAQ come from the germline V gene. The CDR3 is CASSLGGRGRGETQYF. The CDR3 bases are TGTGCCAGCAGCTTAGGGGGAAGAGGGCGGGGAGAGACCCAGTACTTC.

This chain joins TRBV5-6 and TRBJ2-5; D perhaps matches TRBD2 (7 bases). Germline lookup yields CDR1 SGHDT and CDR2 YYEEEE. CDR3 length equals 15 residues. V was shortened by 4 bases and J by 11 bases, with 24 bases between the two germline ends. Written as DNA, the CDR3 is TGTGCCAGCAGCGGCGGGGGCGCGGGAGAGGGAGAGCAGTACTTC. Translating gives CASSGGGAGEGEQYF. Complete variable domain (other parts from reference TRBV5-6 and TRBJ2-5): DAGVTQSPTHLIKTRGQQVTLRCSPKSGHDTVSWYQQALGQGPQFIFQYYEEEERQRGNFPDRFSGHQFPNYSSELNVNALLLGDSALYLCASSGGGAGEGEQYFGPGTRLLVL.

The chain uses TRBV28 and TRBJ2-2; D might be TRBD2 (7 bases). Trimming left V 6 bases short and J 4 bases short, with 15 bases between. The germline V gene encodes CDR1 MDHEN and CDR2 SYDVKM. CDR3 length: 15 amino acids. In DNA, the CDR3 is TGTGCCAGCAGACCCGGGGGGCGAGGCACCGGGGAGCTGTTTTTT. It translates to CASRPGGRGTGELFF.